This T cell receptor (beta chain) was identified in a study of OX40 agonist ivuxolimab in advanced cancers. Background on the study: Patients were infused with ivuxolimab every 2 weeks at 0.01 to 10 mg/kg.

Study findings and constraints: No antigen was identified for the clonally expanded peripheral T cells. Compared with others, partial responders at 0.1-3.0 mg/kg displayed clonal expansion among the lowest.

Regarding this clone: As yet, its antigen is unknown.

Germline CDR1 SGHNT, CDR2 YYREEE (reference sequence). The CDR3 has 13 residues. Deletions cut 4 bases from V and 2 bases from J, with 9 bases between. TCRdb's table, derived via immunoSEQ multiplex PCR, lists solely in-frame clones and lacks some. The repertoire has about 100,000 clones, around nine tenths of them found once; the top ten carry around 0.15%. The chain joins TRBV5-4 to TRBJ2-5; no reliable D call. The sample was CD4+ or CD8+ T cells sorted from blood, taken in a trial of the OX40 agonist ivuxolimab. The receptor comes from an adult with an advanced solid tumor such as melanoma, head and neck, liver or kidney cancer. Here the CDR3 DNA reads TGTGCCAGCAGCAACCCAGGACAAGAGACCCAGTACTTC. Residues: CASSNPGQETQYF.